Below are 20 T cell receptor beta chains sequenced from a single sample in a study of T cell changes during pregnancy in multiple sclerosis (dated 2019 in TCRdb). Libraries were constructed by the immunoSEQ multiplex PCR assay. As stored in TCRdb, this immuneACCESS dataset retains in-frame rearrangements with V and J assigned. A fraction of the clones does not appear; measured against another copy, unresolved V genes explain less than half of the discrepancy, and the remainder lacks a known reason. The sample table contains over 80,000 clones; only one count was recorded for about nine tenths of them. The leading ten clones occupy around 0.8% of the sample. Sequences were derived from peripheral blood, sampled in the second trimester of pregnancy. The receptor source for this set is a female donor in good health, enrolled as a control in a pregnancy study.

This sequence joins TRBV6-5 and TRBJ2-1; possible D gene TRBD2, 6 bases. The germline V gene has CDR1 MNHEY and CDR2 SVGAGI. The V end was cut by 6 bases, the J end by 4 bases, with 16 bases between. The CDR3 loop spans 15 amino acids. The CDR3 sequence: CASRRDGTPYNEQFF. The CDR3, as DNA: TGTGCCAGCAGGAGAGACGGGACTCCATACAATGAGCAGTTCTTC.

The chain uses TRBV10-3 and TRBJ1-5; possible D gene TRBD1, 6 bases. The CDR3 is 14 amino acids. The V gene's germline CDR1 is ENHRY and CDR2 SYGVKD. CDR3 DNA sequence: TGTGCACCCGGGTATGTCAGGGGCCAACAGCCCCAGCATTTT. Translated: CAPGYVRGQQPQHF.

The V and J genes are TRBV10-1 and TRBJ1-1; unclear D gene. Trimming removed 0 bases from V and 1 base from J, with 6 bases in between. Germline lookup yields CDR1 WNHNN and CDR2 SYGVQD (reference sequence). The CDR3 has 14 amino acids. CDR3 protein: CASSESPRNTEAFF. CDR3 sequence (DNA): TGCGCCAGCAGTGAGTCCCCGCGGAACACTGAAGCTTTCTTT.

This clone showed up just once. This chain links TRBV18 with TRBJ2-7; 10 nucleotides agree with TRBD1. Germline CDR1 KGHSH, CDR2 LQKENI. Germline trimming cut 3 bases from V and 4 bases from J; bases unmatched to any gene: 6. This CDR3 spans 15 amino acids. DNA for the CDR3: TGTGCCAGCTCACCCCCGGGACAGGGGAATTACGAGCAGTACTTC. As protein: CASSPPGQGNYEQYF.

The chain joins TRBV14 to TRBJ1-6, with D maybe TRBD1 (6 bases). The CDR3 has 16 amino acids. Germline assignment: CDR1 SGHDN and CDR2 FVKESK. Trimming took 5 bases from V and 9 from J, leaving 20 bases between them. In nucleotides, the CDR3 is TGTGCCAGCAGCGATTCCATACGGGACATATTTTCACCCCTCCACTTT. Residues: CASSDSIRDIFSPLHF.

A few counts support this clone. The CDR3 DNA is TGTGCCAGCAAACCCCGACAGGGTTTGTCTGGCTACACCTTC. It is translated as CASKPRQGLSGYTF. This rearrangement joins TRBV6-6 to TRBJ1-2; 7 bases match TRBD1. This CDR3 comprises 14 residues. Germline V gene lookup returns CDR1 MNHNY and CDR2 SVGAGI (reference sequence). Trimming at V came to 7 bases and at J to 7 bases, leaving 12 bases not matched to a gene.

The chain carries TRBV6-4 and TRBJ1-1; D gene uncertain. This CDR3 is built from 13 residues. Germline V gene sequence: CDR1 MRHNA, CDR2 SNTAGT. The ends were cut back, 4 bases at V and 3 bases at J, with 9 bases in the middle. The CDR3 protein is CASSVGRDTEAFF. In nucleotides, the CDR3 is TGTGCCAGCAGTGTGGGGAGGGACACTGAAGCTTTCTTT.

The chain employs TRBV15 and TRBJ1-6; 10 nucleotides line up with TRBD1. The CDR3 contains 17 residues. Germline lookup yields CDR1 LNHNV and CDR2 YYDKDF (reference sequence). The junction had 7 bases not matched to a gene; V was cut back by 1 base and J by 7 bases. The CDR3: CATSRGPDRGPNSPLHF. In DNA form, the CDR3 reads TGTGCCACCAGCAGAGGGCCCGACAGGGGGCCGAATTCACCCCTCCACTTT.

This clone was seen more than once but under ten times. The chain has TRBV29-1 and TRBJ1-5, with unresolved D. Germline CDR1 reads SQVTM; CDR2 reads ANQGSEA. V was clipped by 1 base and J by 7 bases, with 11 bases between them. The CDR3 runs 13 residues. The CDR3 bases are TGCAGCGTTGAAGTCGGCTCGGGGCAGCCCCAGCATTTT. Residues: CSVEVGSGQPQHF.

The gene calls are TRBV30 and TRBJ2-7, with D perhaps matching TRBD1 (5 bases). Per the germline V gene, CDR1 is GTSNPN and CDR2 is SVGIG (reference sequence). The CDR3 extends over 11 amino acids. V lost 0 bases to trimming and J lost 7 bases, with 7 bases between them. The CDR3 protein is CAWSVGEEQYF. The CDR3 DNA reads TGTGCCTGGAGTGTAGGGGAAGAGCAGTACTTC.

This clone has more than one count but fewer than ten. The chain recombines TRBV5-6 with TRBJ2-1, with TRBD2 matching over 8 bases. The CDR3 length is 17 residues. CDR1 and CDR2 (germline): SGHDT, YYEEEE. The V segment lost 4 bases and the J segment 0 bases; nucleotides outside the gene matches: 9. This CDR3 reads CASSARLAPSSYNEQFF. CDR3 bases: TGTGCCAGCAGCGCTCGACTAGCGCCCAGCTCCTACAATGAGCAGTTCTTC.

The chain couples TRBV30 to TRBJ2-2; possible D gene TRBD1, 6 bases. The ends were cut back, 4 bases at V and 4 bases at J, with 10 bases in the middle. This CDR3 has 13 amino acids. CDR1 is GTSNPN, CDR2 SVGIG, per germline (reference sequence). CDR3 amino acids: CAWNRGFTGELFF. In nucleotides, the CDR3 is TGTGCCTGGAATAGGGGGTTCACCGGGGAGCTGTTTTTT. The variable domain in full, with the rest retrieved from reference TRBV30 and TRBJ2-2, is SQTIHQWPATLVQPVGSPLSLECTVEGTSNPNLYWYRQAAGRGLQLLFYSVGIGQISSEVPQNLSASRPQDRQFILSSKKLLLSDSGFYLCAWNRGFTGELFFGEGSRLTVL.

The V call is TRBV4-1, the J call TRBJ1-2; D may be TRBD1 (5 bases). This CDR3 has 14 amino acids. CDR1 is MGHRA and CDR2 is YSYEKL in the germline V gene. V was pared by 0 bases and J by 8 bases, with 13 bases between. The CDR3 region is CASSQDLGQTGYTF. DNA for the CDR3: TGCGCCAGCAGCCAAGATCTTGGACAAACGGGCTACACCTTC.

The chain joins TRBV11-2 to TRBJ2-3, with 9 bases fitting TRBD2. The CDR3 loop spans 17 amino acids. Trimming cost V 3 bases and J 5 bases; bases outside gene matches: 12. CDR1 and CDR2 (germline): SGHAT, FQNNGV. The CDR3 nucleotides are TGTGCCAGCAGCTTCGGATCCCTAGCGGGAAAGGGAGATACGCAGTATTTT. Translation: CASSFGSLAGKGDTQYF.

J is TRBJ2-3 and V is TRBV27; TRBD2 matches 10 bases. This CDR3 is 19 amino acids long. CDR1 is MNHEY and CDR2 is SMNVEV in the germline V gene (reference sequence). V lost 6 bases to trimming and J lost 9 bases; unmatched junction nucleotides: 24. In DNA, the CDR3 is TGTGCCAGCAGCAACCGCCCCCCCCAAAGCGGGGGGGCCTTGGGGACGCAGTATTTT. This codes for CASSNRPPQSGGALGTQYF.

The J gene is TRBJ2-2, the V gene TRBV6-4; 10 bases are a match to TRBD1. Trimming removed 5 bases from V and 6 bases from J; junction bases left unmatched: 6. Germline-derived CDR1 and CDR2 are MRHNA and SNTAGT. CDR3 size: 15 residues. CDR3 nucleotide sequence: TGTGCCAGCAGTCTCTCCGGGACAGGGGCCGGGGAGCTGTTTTTT. It yields the protein CASSLSGTGAGELFF.

In its sample, this clone was seen once. V is TRBV5-1 and J is TRBJ2-5; possibly TRBD1 for D (6 bases). V was shortened by 3 bases and J by 1 base, with 13 bases between the two germline ends. Per germline, CDR1 SGHRS and CDR2 YFSETQ. The CDR3 has 15 residues. The CDR3 DNA follows: TGCGCCAGCAGCTCTACAGGGCCTCTCCAAGAGACCCAGTACTTC. This gives the protein CASSSTGPLQETQYF.

This sequence joins TRBV9 and TRBJ1-2; 7 bases agree with TRBD1. CDR3 length: 15 residues. V dropped 3 bases and J dropped 0; count of bases not matched to a gene: 5. Germline V CDR1 and CDR2: SGDLS, YYNGEE. The CDR3 bases are TGTGCCAGCAGCGCTTTTGGGACAGCTAACTATGGCTACACCTTC. It is translated as CASSAFGTANYGYTF.

The CDR3 is CASSPDRTPVNTEAFF. The DNA for the CDR3 is TGTGCCAGCAGCCCTGACAGGACTCCTGTAAACACTGAAGCTTTCTTT. V gene TRBV7-9 combines with J gene TRBJ1-1; D might be TRBD1 (6 bases). The CDR3 extends over 16 amino acids. Germline CDR1 reads SEHNR; CDR2 reads FQNEAQ (reference sequence). V lost 5 bases to trimming and J lost 2 bases, with 18 bases between them.

The chain recombines TRBV6-5 with TRBJ1-2; D remains unclear. Germline V gives CDR1 MNHEY, CDR2 SVGAGI. The CDR3 sequence is 13 residues long. V lost 0 bases, J lost 8 bases, and 10 bases lay in between. The DNA of the CDR3 is TGTGCCAGCAGTTACTCACGGCGGGGAGGCTACACCTTC. It is translated as CASSYSRRGGYTF.